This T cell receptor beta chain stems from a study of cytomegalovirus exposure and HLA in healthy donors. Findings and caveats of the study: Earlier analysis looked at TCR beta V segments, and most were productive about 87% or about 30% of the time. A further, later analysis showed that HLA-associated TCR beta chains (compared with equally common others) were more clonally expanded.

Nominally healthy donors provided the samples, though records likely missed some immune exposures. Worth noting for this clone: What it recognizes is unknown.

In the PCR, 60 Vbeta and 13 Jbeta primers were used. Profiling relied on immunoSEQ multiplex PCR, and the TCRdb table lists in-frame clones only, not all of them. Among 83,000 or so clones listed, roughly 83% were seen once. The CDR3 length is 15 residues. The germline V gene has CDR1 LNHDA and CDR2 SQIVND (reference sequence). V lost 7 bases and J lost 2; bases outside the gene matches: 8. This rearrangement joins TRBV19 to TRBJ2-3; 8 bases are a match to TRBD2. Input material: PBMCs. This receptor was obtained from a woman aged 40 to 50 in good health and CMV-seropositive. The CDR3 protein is CASMPAGGITDTQYF. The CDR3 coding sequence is TGTGCCAGTATGCCGGCGGGAGGTATCACAGATACGCAGTATTTT.